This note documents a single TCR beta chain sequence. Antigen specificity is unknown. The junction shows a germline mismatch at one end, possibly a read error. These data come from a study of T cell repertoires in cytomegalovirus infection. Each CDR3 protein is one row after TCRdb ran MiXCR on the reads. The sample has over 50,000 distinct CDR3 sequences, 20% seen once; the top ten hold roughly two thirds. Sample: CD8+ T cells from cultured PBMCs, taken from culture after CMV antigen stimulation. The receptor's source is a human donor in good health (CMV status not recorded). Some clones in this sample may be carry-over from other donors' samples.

The CDR3 is CASSLDDSRGPGEQYF. CDR3 nucleotide sequence: TGTGCCAGCAGTTTGGATGATAGCAGGGGCCCCGGGGAGCAGTACTTC. The rearrangement joins TRBV5-4 to TRBJ2-7, with D perhaps TRBD1 (6 bases). The CDR3 is made up of 16 amino acids. Germline CDR1 SGHNT, CDR2 YYREEE (reference sequence).